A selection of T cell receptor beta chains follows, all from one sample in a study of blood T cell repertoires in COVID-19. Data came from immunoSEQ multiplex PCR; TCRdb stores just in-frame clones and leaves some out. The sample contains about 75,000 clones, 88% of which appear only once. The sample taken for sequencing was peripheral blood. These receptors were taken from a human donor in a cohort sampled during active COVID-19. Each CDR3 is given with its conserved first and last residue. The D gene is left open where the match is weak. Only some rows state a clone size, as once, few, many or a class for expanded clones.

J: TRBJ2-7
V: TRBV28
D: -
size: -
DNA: TGTGCCAGCAGTTTGAAGCCCTACGAGCAGTACTTC
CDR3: CASSLKPYEQYF

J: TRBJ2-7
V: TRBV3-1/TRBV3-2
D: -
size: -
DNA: TGTGCCAGCAGCCAAGGGACAGCCGGCCACGAGCAGTACTTC
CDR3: CASSQGTAGHEQYF

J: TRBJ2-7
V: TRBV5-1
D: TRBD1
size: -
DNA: TGCGCCAGCAGCATGCAGGGACAGGGGTCCTCCTACGAGCAGTACTTC
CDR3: CASSMQGQGSSYEQYF

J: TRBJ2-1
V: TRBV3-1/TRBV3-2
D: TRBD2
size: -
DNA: TGTGCCAGCAGCCACACTCCCGGACTAGCGGGGGGTAATGAGCAGTTCTTC
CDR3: CASSHTPGLAGGNEQFF

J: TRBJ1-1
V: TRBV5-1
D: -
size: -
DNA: TGCGCCAGCAGCGGAATAAACAGGGAGACTGAAGCTTTCTTT
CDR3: CASSGINRETEAFF

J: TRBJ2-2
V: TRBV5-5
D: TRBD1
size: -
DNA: TGTGCCAGCAGCGTTCCGGGACAGGGGGCTTACGGGGAGCTGTTTTTT
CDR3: CASSVPGQGAYGELFF

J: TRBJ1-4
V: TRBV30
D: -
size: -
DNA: TGTGCCTGGGGCCTTGGGCCAACAACTAATGAAAAACTGTTTTTT
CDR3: CAWGLGPTTNEKLFF

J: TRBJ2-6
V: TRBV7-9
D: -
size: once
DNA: TGTGCCAGCAGCTTAGCGCCACAGTTGGCGTCCTCTGGGGCCAACGTCCTGACTTTC
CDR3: CASSLAPQLASSGANVLTF

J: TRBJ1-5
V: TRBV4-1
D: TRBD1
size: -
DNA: TGCGCCAGCAGCCAAGATGGGACAGTGAATCAGCCCCAGCATTTT
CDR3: CASSQDGTVNQPQHF

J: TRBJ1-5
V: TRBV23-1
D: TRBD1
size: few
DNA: TGCGCCAGCAGTCAAGCTTTGACAGGGCCAAGCAATCAGCCCCAGCATTTT
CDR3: CASSQALTGPSNQPQHF